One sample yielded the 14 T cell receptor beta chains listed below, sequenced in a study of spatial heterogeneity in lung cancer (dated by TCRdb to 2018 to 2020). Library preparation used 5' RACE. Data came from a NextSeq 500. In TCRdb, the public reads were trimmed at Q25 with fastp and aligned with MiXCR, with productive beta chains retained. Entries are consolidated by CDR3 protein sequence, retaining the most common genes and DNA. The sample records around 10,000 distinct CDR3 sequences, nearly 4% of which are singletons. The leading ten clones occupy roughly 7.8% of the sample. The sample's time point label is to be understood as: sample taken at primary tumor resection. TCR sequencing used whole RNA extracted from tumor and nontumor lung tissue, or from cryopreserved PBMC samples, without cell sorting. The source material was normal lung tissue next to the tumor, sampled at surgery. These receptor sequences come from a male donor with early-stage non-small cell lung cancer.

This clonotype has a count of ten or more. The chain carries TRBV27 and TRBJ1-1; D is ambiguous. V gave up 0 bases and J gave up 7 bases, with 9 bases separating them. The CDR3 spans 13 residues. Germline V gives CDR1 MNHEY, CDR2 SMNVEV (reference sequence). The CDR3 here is CASSLSTWGEAFF. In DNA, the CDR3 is TGTGCCAGCAGTTTATCGACTTGGGGTGAAGCTTTCTTT.

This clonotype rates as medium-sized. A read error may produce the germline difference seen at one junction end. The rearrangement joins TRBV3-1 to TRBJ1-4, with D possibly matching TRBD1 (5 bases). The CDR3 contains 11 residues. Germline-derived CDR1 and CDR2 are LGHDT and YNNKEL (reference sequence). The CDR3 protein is CASSLKTAVIF. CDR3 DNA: TGTGCCAGCAGCCTCAAGACAGCGGTGATTTTT.

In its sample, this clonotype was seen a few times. CDR3 sequence (DNA): TGCAGTGGCTCGATAAGGGGGAAGGATGGCGGGGAGCTGTTTTTT. As protein: CSGSIRGKDGGELFF. The V and J genes are TRBV20-1 and TRBJ2-2, with TRBD1 as a possible D gene (6 bases). Germline CDR1 reads DFQATT; CDR2 reads SNEGSKA (reference sequence). V dropped 7 bases and J dropped 7 bases, with 22 bases sitting between them. The CDR3 is 15 amino acids.

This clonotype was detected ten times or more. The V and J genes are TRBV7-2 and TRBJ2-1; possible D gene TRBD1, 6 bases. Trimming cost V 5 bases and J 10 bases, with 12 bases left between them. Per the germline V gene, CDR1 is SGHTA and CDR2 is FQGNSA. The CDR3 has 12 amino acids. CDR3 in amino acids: CASSNYQGEQFF. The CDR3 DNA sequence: TGTGCCAGCAGCAATTATCAGGGGGAGCAGTTCTTC.

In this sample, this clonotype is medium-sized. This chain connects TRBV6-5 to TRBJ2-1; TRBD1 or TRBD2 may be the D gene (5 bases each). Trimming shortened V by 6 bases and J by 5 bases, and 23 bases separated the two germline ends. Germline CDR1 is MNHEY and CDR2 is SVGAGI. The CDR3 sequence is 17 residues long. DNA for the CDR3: TGTGCCAGCAGACCAGCCCCTTGGGGGAGCGTGGACAATGAGCAGTTCTTC. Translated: CASRPAPWGSVDNEQFF.

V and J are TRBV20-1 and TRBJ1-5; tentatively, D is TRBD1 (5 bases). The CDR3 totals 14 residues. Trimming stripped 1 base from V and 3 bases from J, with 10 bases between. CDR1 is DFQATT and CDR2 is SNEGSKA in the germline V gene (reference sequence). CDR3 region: CSARAGRFNQPQHF. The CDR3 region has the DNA TGCAGTGCTAGAGCGGGGCGGTTCAATCAGCCCCAGCATTTT.

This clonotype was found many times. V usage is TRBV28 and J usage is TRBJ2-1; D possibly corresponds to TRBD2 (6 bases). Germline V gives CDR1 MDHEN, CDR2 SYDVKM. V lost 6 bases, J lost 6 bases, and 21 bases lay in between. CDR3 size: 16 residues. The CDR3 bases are TGTGCCAGCAGCCCGTTCGGGGGAGACTCACTCAATGAGCAGTTCTTC. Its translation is CASSPFGGDSLNEQFF. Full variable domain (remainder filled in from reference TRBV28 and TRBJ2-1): DVKVTQSSRYLVKRTGEKVFLECVQDMDHENMFWYRQDPGLGLRLIYFSYDVKMKEKGDIPEGYSVSREKKERFSLILESASTNQTSMYLCASSPFGGDSLNEQFFGPGTRLTVL.

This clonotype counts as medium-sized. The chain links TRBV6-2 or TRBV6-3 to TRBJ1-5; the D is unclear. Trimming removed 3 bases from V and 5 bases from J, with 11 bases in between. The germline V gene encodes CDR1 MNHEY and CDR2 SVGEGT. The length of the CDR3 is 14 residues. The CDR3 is CASSYLGVDQPQHF. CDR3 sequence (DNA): TGTGCCAGCAGTTATTTGGGAGTGGATCAGCCCCAGCATTTT.

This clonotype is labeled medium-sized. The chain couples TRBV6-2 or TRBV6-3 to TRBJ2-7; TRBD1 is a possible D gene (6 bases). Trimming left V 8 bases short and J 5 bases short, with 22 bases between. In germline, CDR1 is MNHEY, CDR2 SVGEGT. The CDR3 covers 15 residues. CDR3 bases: TGTGCCAGCTCTTCTCTGTCGGGACAAACTGACGAGCAGTACTTC. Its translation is CASSSLSGQTDEQYF.

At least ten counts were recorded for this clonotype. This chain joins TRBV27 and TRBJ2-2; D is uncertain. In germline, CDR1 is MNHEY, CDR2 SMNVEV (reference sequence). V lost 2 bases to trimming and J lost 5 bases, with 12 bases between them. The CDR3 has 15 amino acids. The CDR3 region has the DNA TGTGCCAGCAGTTTAGGTCCAGTTTGGACCGGGGAGCTGTTTTTT. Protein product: CASSLGPVWTGELFF.

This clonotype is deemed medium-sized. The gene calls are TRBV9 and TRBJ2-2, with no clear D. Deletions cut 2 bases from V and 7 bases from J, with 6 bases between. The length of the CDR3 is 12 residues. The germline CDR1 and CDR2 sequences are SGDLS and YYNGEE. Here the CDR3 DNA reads TGTGCCAGCAGCGTTTTAAACGGGGAGCTGTTTTTT. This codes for CASSVLNGELFF.

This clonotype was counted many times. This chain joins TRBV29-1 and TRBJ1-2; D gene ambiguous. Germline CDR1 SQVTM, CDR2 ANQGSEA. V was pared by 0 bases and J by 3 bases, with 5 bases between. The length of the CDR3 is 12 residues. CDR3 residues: CSVEDGDYGYTF. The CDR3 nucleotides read TGCAGCGTTGAAGACGGGGACTATGGCTACACCTTC.

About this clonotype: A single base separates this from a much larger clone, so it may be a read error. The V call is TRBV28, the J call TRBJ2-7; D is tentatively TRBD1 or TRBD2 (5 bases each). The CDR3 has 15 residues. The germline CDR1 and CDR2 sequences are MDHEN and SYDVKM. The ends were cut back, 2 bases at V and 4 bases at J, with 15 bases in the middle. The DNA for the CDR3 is TGTGCCAGCAGTTTAGGGGGAACAAGGGTTTACGAGCAGTACTTC. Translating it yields CASSLGGTRVYEQYF. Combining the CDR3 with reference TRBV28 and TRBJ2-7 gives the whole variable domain DVKVTQSSRYLVKRTGEKVFLECVQDMDHENMFWYRQDPGLGLRLIYFSYDVKMKEKGDIPEGYSVSREKKERFSLILESASTNQTSMYLCASSLGGTRVYEQYFGPGTRLTVT.

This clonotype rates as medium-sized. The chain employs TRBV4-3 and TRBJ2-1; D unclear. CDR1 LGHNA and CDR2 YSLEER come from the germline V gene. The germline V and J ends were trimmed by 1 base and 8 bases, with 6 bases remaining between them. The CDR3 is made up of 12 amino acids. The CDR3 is CASSQGAHEQFF. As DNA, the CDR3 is TGCGCCAGCAGCCAAGGGGCCCATGAGCAGTTCTTC.